Below, 29 T cell receptor beta chains from the same sample are listed, as sequenced in a study of vaccination and CD4 T cells after COVID-19. These receptors lack a known antigen. Treatment defined: roughly 11-day PBMC culture with coronavirus spike peptide pools or control peptides (ViraFEST assay). An Oncomine TCR Beta short-read assay was used to sequence the DNA from cultured CD4+ T cells. TCRdb reprocessed the PCR reads via MiXCR and lists one record per CDR3 protein. The sample holds 20,000 to 25,000 distinct CDR3 sequences; 35% to 40% are singletons and the top ten take roughly 5%. The specimen comprised CD4+ T cells from blood, cultured in vitro, sampled before SARS-CoV-2 vaccination. Receptors were obtained from a human donor who had recovered from COVID-19.

This sequence joins TRBV12-3 or TRBV12-4 and TRBJ2-7; possible D gene TRBD2, 5 bases. V was pared by 3 bases and J by 4 bases, with 13 bases between. The CDR3 sequence is 14 residues long. The CDR3 DNA sequence: TGTGCCAGCAGTTTGGGGAGTAGTGGGTACGAGCAGTACTTC. It is translated as CASSLGSSGYEQYF.

This clonotype was seen a few times. The chain links TRBV11-1 to TRBJ2-7; D possibly corresponds to TRBD2 (5 bases). Per the germline V gene, CDR1 is SGHAT and CDR2 is FQDESV (reference sequence). V was trimmed by 5 bases and J by 2 bases, leaving 16 bases between them. The CDR3 covers 15 residues. This chain's CDR3 is CASSGLAPGTYEQYF. CDR3 sequence (DNA): TGTGCCAGCAGCGGGCTAGCCCCTGGAACCTACGAGCAGTACTTC.

The V gene is TRBV2, the J gene TRBJ1-1, with D possibly matching TRBD1 (6 bases). There are 15 residues in the CDR3. Germline V gives CDR1 SNHLY, CDR2 FYNNEI. The V end was cut by 6 bases, the J end by 4 bases, with 18 bases between. CDR3 sequence reads: CASSLTWTVSTEAFF. CDR3 in DNA: TGTGCCAGCAGCCTTACCTGGACAGTTAGCACTGAAGCTTTCTTT.

This clonotype was detected only a few times. The chain employs TRBV7-2 and TRBJ1-1; TRBD1 matches at 7 bases. The CDR3 extends over 13 amino acids. With V trimmed by 1 base and J by 10 bases, 6 bases remained unmatched. The germline V gene encodes CDR1 SGHTA and CDR2 FQGNSA. The CDR3 protein is CASSLGTGYGAFF. In DNA form, the CDR3 reads TGTGCCAGCAGCTTAGGGACAGGCTACGGAGCTTTCTTT.

V is TRBV20-1 and J is TRBJ1-2; D is unclear. Germline values: CDR1 DFQATT, CDR2 SNEGSKA (reference sequence). This CDR3 comprises 14 residues. Between the trimmed V and J ends, which lost 1 base and 5 bases, there was a span of 14 bases. CDR3 DNA: TGCAGTGCTAGAGGTATATCAGAGAGGTATGGCTACACCTTC. The encoded protein is CSARGISERYGYTF.

J is TRBJ2-7 and V is TRBV11-3, with no clear D. CDR1 is SGHNT, CDR2 YENEEA, per germline. V was trimmed by 8 bases and J by 9 bases, leaving 11 bases between them. The CDR3 runs 10 residues. CDR3 coding DNA: TGTGCCAGCCCCTGGGATGGGCAGTACTTC. It translates to CASPWDGQYF.

The V call is TRBV20-1, the J call TRBJ2-5, with D unresolved. The CDR3 has 14 amino acids. V lost 0 bases, J lost 1 base, and 9 bases lay in between. From germline, CDR1 is DFQATT and CDR2 SNEGSKA (reference sequence). Here the CDR3 DNA reads TGCAGTGCTAGAGACATAAGGCTCCAAGAGACCCAGTACTTC. The encoded protein is CSARDIRLQETQYF.

There are a few counts of this clonotype. The V call is TRBV19, the J call TRBJ2-5; perhaps TRBD1 as D (5 bases). With 0 bases removed from V and 1 base from J, the gap between germline ends came to 12 bases. Germline loops: CDR1 LNHDA, CDR2 SQIVND (reference sequence). The CDR3 sequence is 16 residues long. The CDR3 coding sequence is TGTGCCAGTAGTATAGATGGAGCAGGGTCCCAAGAGACCCAGTACTTC. Its translation: CASSIDGAGSQETQYF.

This clonotype was seen a few times. The V call is TRBV19, the J call TRBJ1-1; D gene ambiguous. Trimming pared 3 bases from V and 8 bases from J, leaving 10 bases between. The CDR3 has 12 amino acids. Germline values: CDR1 LNHDA, CDR2 SQIVND (reference sequence). The CDR3 spells CASSIAGNEAFF. CDR3 in DNA: TGTGCCAGTAGTATTGCCGGGAACGAAGCTTTCTTT.

V is TRBV6-1 and J is TRBJ2-7, with 10 bases matching TRBD2. CDR1 and CDR2 (germline): MNHNS, SASEGT. The V segment lost 4 bases and the J segment 4 bases; nucleotides outside the gene matches: 4. The CDR3 sequence is 14 residues long. The CDR3 DNA follows: TGTGCCAGCAGTGTCGAGCGGGGGGGATACGAGCAGTACTTC. It is translated as CASSVERGGYEQYF.

This rearrangement joins TRBV18 to TRBJ2-7, with a possible D match to TRBD2 (7 bases). The germline CDR1 and CDR2 sequences are KGHSH and LQKENI. The CDR3 contains 17 residues. With 1 base removed from V and 5 bases from J, the gap between germline ends came to 21 bases. The CDR3 spells CASSPLGGAATTHEQYF. The CDR3, as DNA: TGTGCCAGCTCACCACTGGGGGGGGCAGCGACCACCCACGAGCAGTACTTC.

This chain links TRBV11-3 with TRBJ1-5; possible D gene TRBD1, 5 bases. The germline V gene has CDR1 SGHNT and CDR2 YENEEA. The CDR3 consists of 11 residues. V shed 2 bases and J shed 11 bases, with 7 bases lying between them. CDR3 sequence: CASSLKGSQHF. CDR3 DNA: TGTGCCAGCAGCTTAAAGGGGTCCCAGCATTTT. Combining the CDR3 with reference TRBV11-3 and TRBJ1-5 gives the whole variable domain EAGVVQSPRYKIIEKKQPVAFWCNPISGHNTLYWYLQNLGQGPELLIRYENEEAVDDSQLPKDRFSAERLKGVDSTLKIQPAELGDSAVYLCASSLKGSQHFGDGTRLSIL.

This chain uses TRBV27 with TRBJ2-1; D perhaps matches TRBD2 (8 bases). The CDR3 sequence is 18 residues long. Trimming removed 8 bases from V and 0 bases from J, with 23 bases in between. Germline values: CDR1 MNHEY, CDR2 SMNVEV (reference sequence). CDR3 sequence (DNA): TGTGCCAGCGGCTGGAGGGGGCGGGGGGTTTCCTCCTACAATGAGCAGTTCTTC. It translates to CASGWRGRGVSSYNEQFF.

This clonotype was recorded a few times. The rearrangement uses TRBV11-1 and TRBJ2-6; D unclear. This CDR3 region has 14 residues. V dropped 1 base and J dropped 2 bases, with 3 bases sitting between them. Germline V gene lookup returns CDR1 SGHAT and CDR2 FQDESV (reference sequence). The CDR3 region has the DNA TGTGCCAGCAGCTTAGAGGCTGGGGCCAACGTCCTGACTTTC. It translates to CASSLEAGANVLTF.

This clonotype was counted between two and nine times. J is TRBJ1-5 and V is TRBV6-5; the D is unclear. There are 14 residues in the CDR3. Per germline, CDR1 MNHEY and CDR2 SVGAGI. V lost 2 bases, J lost 5 bases, and 10 bases lay in between. CDR3 nucleotides: TGTGCCAGCAGTTACGCGGGTAAGGATCAGCCCCAGCATTTT. This encodes CASSYAGKDQPQHF.

The chain links TRBV12-3 or TRBV12-4 to TRBJ1-1; 7 bases match TRBD1. The junction had 6 bases not matched to a gene; V was cut back by 6 bases and J by 5 bases. The CDR3 consists of 13 residues. CDR3 nucleotide sequence: TGTGCCAGCAGCCGACAGGGAGTTACTGAAGCTTTCTTT. It translates to CASSRQGVTEAFF.

This clonotype has more than one count but fewer than ten. The V call is TRBV20-1, the J call TRBJ1-2; TRBD1 is a possible D gene (6 bases). The CDR3 is 12 residues long. Germline V CDR1 and CDR2: DFQATT, SNEGSKA (reference sequence). CDR3 bases: TGCAGCGCCACAAGGGGGGCCTATGGCTACACCTTC. This encodes CSATRGAYGYTF.

The V call is TRBV6-1, the J call TRBJ2-7, with D possibly TRBD1 on 6 matching bases. The length of the CDR3 is 16 residues. Germline V gives CDR1 MNHNS, CDR2 SASEGT. With 6 bases removed from V and 4 bases from J, the gap between germline ends came to 22 bases. CDR3 nucleotides: TGTGCCAGCAGCCCGAGCCAGCCTGGACAGAAATACGAGCAGTACTTC. This sequence encodes CASSPSQPGQKYEQYF.

V gene TRBV7-2 combines with J gene TRBJ1-1, with D possibly being TRBD1 (6 bases). Trimming cost V 10 bases and J 2 bases, with 17 bases left between them. This CDR3 contains 14 residues. From germline, CDR1 is SGHTA and CDR2 FQGNSA. CDR3 protein: CATATGTPNTEAFF. CDR3 bases: TGTGCCACAGCCACCGGGACACCTAACACTGAAGCTTTCTTT.

As for this clonotype: Germline and junction disagree at one end, which may indicate a read error. The chain links TRBV7-6 to TRBJ1-1; no firm D call. There are 14 residues in the CDR3. Germline CDR1 and CDR2: SGHVS and FNYEAQ. The CDR3 here is CASSPESRPTEVFF. CDR3 nucleotide sequence: TGTGCCAGCAGCCCAGAATCTCGGCCCACTGAAGTTTTCTTT.

This clonotype has just a few counts. The chain joins TRBV6-1 to TRBJ1-5; 8 nucleotides agree with TRBD1. V was clipped by 6 bases and J by 6 bases; unmatched bases: 10. Germline CDR1 is MNHNS and CDR2 is SASEGT. CDR3 size: 15 residues. The CDR3 region has the DNA TGTGCCAGCAGCGGCGACACAGGGGGGAGTCAGCCCCAGCATTTT. The encoded protein is CASSGDTGGSQPQHF.

The chain is built from TRBV6-1 and TRBJ2-7; D is ambiguous. Germline assignment: CDR1 MNHNS and CDR2 SASEGT. The CDR3 has 13 amino acids. Trimming left V 4 bases short and J 2 bases short, with 9 bases between. CDR3 sequence: CASSVTTTYEQYF. CDR3 bases: TGTGCCAGCAGTGTCACTACTACCTACGAGCAGTACTTC.

The CDR3 protein is CSASGGAEEQFF. DNA for the CDR3: TGCAGTGCTAGCGGGGGGGCTGAAGAGCAGTTCTTC. This chain joins TRBV20-1 and TRBJ2-1; TRBD2 aligns across 8 bases. V dropped 3 bases and J dropped 10; count of bases not matched to a gene: 5. This CDR3 region has 12 residues. Germline V gene lookup returns CDR1 DFQATT and CDR2 SNEGSKA (reference sequence).

This clonotype was recorded only once. This chain connects TRBV28 to TRBJ1-5; 10 nucleotides agree with TRBD1. J gave up 6 bases and V 4 bases, and 9 bases lay outside the gene matches. The CDR3 length is 16 residues. Germline V gene sequence: CDR1 MDHEN, CDR2 SYDVKM. The CDR3 sequence is CASSSPTGGTGQPQHF. The CDR3 DNA sequence: TGTGCCAGCAGTTCTCCGACAGGGGGCACGGGTCAGCCCCAGCATTTT.

The V call is TRBV7-9, the J call TRBJ2-1, with 9 bases that match TRBD2. The CDR3 is 15 residues long. With V trimmed by 1 base and J by 5 bases, 3 bases remained unmatched. The germline gives CDR1 SEHNR, CDR2 FQNEAQ (reference sequence). The CDR3 region has the DNA TGTGCCAGCAGCTTAGTGGCGGGGGGGCACAATGAGCAGTTCTTC. It is translated as CASSLVAGGHNEQFF.

The chain uses TRBV12-3 or TRBV12-4 and TRBJ1-6; D ambiguous. V shed 4 bases and J shed 5 bases, with 9 bases lying between them. CDR3 length: 14 amino acids. Here the CDR3 DNA reads TGTGCCAGCAGTTCAGACTTTCATAATTCACCCCTCCACTTT. Translated, it gives CASSSDFHNSPLHF.

The chain combines TRBV9 with TRBJ1-2, with D perhaps TRBD1 (5 bases). In germline, CDR1 is SGDLS, CDR2 YYNGEE. The CDR3 runs 17 residues. V lost 3 bases and J 7 bases, leaving 25 bases between the germline ends. DNA of the CDR3: TGTGCCAGCAGCGACCAAGGTCGGGGGAGCCCTCGAGGTGGCTACACCTTC. This translates into CASSDQGRGSPRGGYTF.

This clonotype was counted between two and nine times. The V call is TRBV6-1, the J call TRBJ2-7, with D perhaps matching TRBD1 (5 bases). This CDR3 spans 13 amino acids. Germline V gene lookup returns CDR1 MNHNS and CDR2 SASEGT. Trimming took off 8 bases at V and 3 bases at J, with 14 bases between the two ends. The CDR3 DNA sequence: TGTGCCAGCTGGCGATCGGACAACTACGAGCAGTACTTC. Translated: CASWRSDNYEQYF.

For the CDR3, the DNA is TGTGCCAGCAGCTTAGTCGCTAGCGGGATCTCCTACGAGCAGTACTTC. As protein: CASSLVASGISYEQYF. The V and J genes are TRBV11-2 and TRBJ2-7, with 9 bases aligning to TRBD2. CDR3 length: 16 residues. V dropped 1 base and J dropped 0; count of bases not matched to a gene: 4. CDR1 SGHAT and CDR2 FQNNGV come from the germline V gene.